The sequence of this T cell receptor (beta chain) was determined in a study of read filtering for tumor transcriptome and immune sequencing. Looking at the study overall: Patients were some 16 male and some 15 female, mean age roughly 68 years, range about 40 to 85. DNase treatment preceded whole-transcriptome library preparation.

There are many counts of this clonotype. What it recognizes is unknown. The J segment lost 6 bases and the V segment lost 5 bases, leaving 7 bases of the junction unmatched. The CDR3 has 15 amino acids. Molecular barcoded adaptors covering alpha/delta and beta/gamma chains were used on about 390 ng RNA. TCRdb reprocessed the reads with MiXCR, giving one entry per CDR3 protein. The repertoire includes over 55,000 distinct CDR3 sequences, approximately 14% of them detected once, and 45% sits in the top ten. Points from the study as a whole: Approximately 87% of IR-seq clonotypes had a single read, yet these held roughly 3.3% of reads. Without single-read clonotypes, shared clonotype proportions correlated more between IR-seq and RNA-seq.

Material for sequencing was a population of CD138-negative cells sorted from bone marrow. The sequence was collected from a donor over 35 with multiple myeloma. The V gene is TRBV12-3 or TRBV12-4, the J gene TRBJ2-5; 12 bases line up with TRBD2. This chain's CDR3 is CASSVGTSGFQTQYF. The CDR3 DNA reads TGTGCCAGCAGTGTCGGGACTAGCGGGTTCCAGACCCAGTACTTC.